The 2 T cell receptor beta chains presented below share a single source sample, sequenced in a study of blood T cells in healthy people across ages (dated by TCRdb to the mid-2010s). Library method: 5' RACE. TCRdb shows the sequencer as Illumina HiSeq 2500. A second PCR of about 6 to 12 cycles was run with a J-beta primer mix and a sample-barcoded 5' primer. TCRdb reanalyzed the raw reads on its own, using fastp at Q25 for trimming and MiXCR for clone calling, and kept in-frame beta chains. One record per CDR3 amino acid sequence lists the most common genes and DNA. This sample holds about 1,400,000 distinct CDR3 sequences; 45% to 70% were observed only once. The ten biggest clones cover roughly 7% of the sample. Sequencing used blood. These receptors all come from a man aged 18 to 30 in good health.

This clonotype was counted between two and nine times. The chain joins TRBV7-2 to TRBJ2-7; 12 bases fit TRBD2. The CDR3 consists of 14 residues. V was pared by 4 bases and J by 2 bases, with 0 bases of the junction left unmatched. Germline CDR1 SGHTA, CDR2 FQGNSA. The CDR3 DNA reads TGTGCCAGCAGCTCTAGCGGGAGGGCCTACGAGCAGTACTTC. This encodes CASSSSGRAYEQYF.

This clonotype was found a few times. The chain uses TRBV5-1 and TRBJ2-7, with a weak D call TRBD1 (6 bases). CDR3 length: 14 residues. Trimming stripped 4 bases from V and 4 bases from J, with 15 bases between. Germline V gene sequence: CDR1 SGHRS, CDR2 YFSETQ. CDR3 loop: CASSGKTGAYEQYF. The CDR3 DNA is TGCGCCAGCAGCGGAAAGACAGGAGCTTACGAGCAGTACTTC.